The next 29 T cell receptor beta chains were all read from a single sample in a study of identical twins. Each CDR3 protein is one row after TCRdb ran MiXCR on the 5' RACE reads. The table records hundreds of thousands of distinct CDR3 sequences, roughly an eighth of them present only once. Another study also made use of these data, one on yellow fever vaccine responses in identical twins.

The material sequenced was CD8+ T cells sorted from blood. Receptor source: a woman in her late teens or twenties in good health.

This clonotype was recorded a few times. The chain is built from TRBV4-1 and TRBJ2-1, with a possible D match to TRBD2 (6 bases). Trimming removed 6 bases from V and 8 bases from J, with 14 bases in between. The germline gives CDR1 MGHRA, CDR2 YSYEKL. This CDR3 has 13 residues. CDR3 sequence: CASRTAEGDEQFF. The CDR3 DNA reads TGCGCCAGCAGGACAGCGGAGGGAGATGAGCAGTTCTTC.

The chain uses TRBV11-1 and TRBJ2-1, with TRBD2 identical over 10 bases. V trimming: 2 bases; J trimming: 0 bases; junction bases outside the gene matches: 10. CDR3 length: 19 amino acids. The germline gives CDR1 SGHAT, CDR2 FQDESV (reference sequence). In nucleotides, the CDR3 is TGTGCCAGCAGCTTACGTAGCGGGGGGATAACTAGCTCCTACAATGAGCAGTTCTTC. Translated, it gives CASSLRSGGITSSYNEQFF.

This clonotype was found a few times. The genes are TRBV7-9 and TRBJ2-5, with 10 bases fitting TRBD1. The CDR3 has 15 residues. From germline, CDR1 is SEHNR and CDR2 FQNEAQ (reference sequence). The V segment lost 5 bases and the J segment 5 bases; nucleotides outside the gene matches: 8. In DNA, the CDR3 is TGTGCCAGCAGCATCGGACAGGGGGACTGGGAGACCCAGTACTTC. It yields the protein CASSIGQGDWETQYF.

This clonotype was counted a few times. V is TRBV6-5 and J is TRBJ2-2, with D hard to call. The germline V gene has CDR1 MNHEY and CDR2 SVGAGI. V was shortened by 0 bases and J by 1 base, with 9 bases between the two germline ends. CDR3 length: 16 residues. CDR3 sequence (DNA): TGTGCCAGCAGTTACTCTCGGGTTCTGAACACCGGGGAGCTGTTTTTT. Translation gives CASSYSRVLNTGELFF.

This sequence joins TRBV20-1 and TRBJ1-1; D call uncertain. Germline V gene data show CDR1 as DFQATT and CDR2 as SNEGSKA (reference sequence). V lost 4 bases to trimming and J lost 0 bases, with 9 bases between them. The CDR3 sequence is 13 residues long. The CDR3 is CSATRGVNTEAFF. CDR3 DNA: TGCAGTGCTACCCGCGGGGTGAACACTGAAGCTTTCTTT.

This clonotype was detected a few times. The rearrangement uses TRBV5-1 and TRBJ2-3; possible D gene TRBD2, 9 bases. The germline V and J ends were trimmed by 4 bases and 2 bases, with 26 bases remaining between them. The CDR3 consists of 19 residues. CDR1 and CDR2 (germline): SGHRS, YFSETQ. This CDR3 reads CASSVERGAQGAFTDTQYF. The CDR3 DNA reads as TGCGCCAGCAGCGTCGAGCGGGGGGCCCAGGGGGCCTTCACAGATACGCAGTATTTT.

This rearrangement joins TRBV15 to TRBJ2-2; maybe TRBD1 (6 bases). V was shortened by 1 base and J by 5 bases, with 17 bases between the two germline ends. This CDR3 region has 17 residues. Germline lookup yields CDR1 LNHNV and CDR2 YYDKDF (reference sequence). The chain's CDR3 is CATSRVPPGHETGELFF. The DNA for the CDR3 is TGTGCCACCAGCAGAGTGCCACCGGGACACGAAACCGGGGAGCTGTTTTTT. Full variable domain (rest looked up from reference TRBV15 and TRBJ2-2): DAMVIQNPRYQVTQFGKPVTLSCSQTLNHNVMYWYQQKSSQAPKLLFHYYDKDFNNEADTPDNFQSRRPNTSFCFLDIRSPGLGDTAMYLCATSRVPPGHETGELFFGEGSRLTVL.

This clonotype has just a few counts. V is TRBV27 and J is TRBJ2-6, with D possibly TRBD1 on 5 matching bases. CDR1 is MNHEY, CDR2 SMNVEV, per germline (reference sequence). This CDR3 is built from 14 residues. The germline V and J ends were trimmed by 8 bases and 4 bases, with 12 bases remaining between them. The CDR3 region is CASAKGSGANVLTF. CDR3 DNA sequence: TGTGCCAGCGCTAAGGGGTCCGGGGCCAACGTCCTGACTTTC.

This clonotype occurred a few times. This sequence joins TRBV9 and TRBJ2-2; no reliable D call. Trimming removed 4 bases at V and 7 bases at J, with 14 bases between. This CDR3 region has 14 residues. CDR1 SGDLS and CDR2 YYNGEE come from the germline V gene. The CDR3, as DNA: TGTGCCAGCAGCCAACAAGACGAAGGCGGGGAGCTGTTTTTT. This sequence encodes CASSQQDEGGELFF.

The rearrangement uses TRBV28 and TRBJ2-2; the match to TRBD2 covers 10 bases. The ends lost 6 bases at V and 1 base at J; junction bases unmatched: 8. This CDR3 contains 17 residues. Germline V CDR1 and CDR2: MDHEN, SYDVKM. CDR3 residues: CASSHPRTSGNTGELFF. CDR3 in DNA: TGTGCCAGCAGCCACCCCCGGACTAGCGGGAACACCGGGGAGCTGTTTTTT.

This clonotype has a handful of counts. The chain recombines TRBV4-1 with TRBJ2-5; 7 bases align to TRBD2. This CDR3 contains 17 residues. Germline lookup yields CDR1 MGHRA and CDR2 YSYEKL. The V gene end was trimmed by 4 bases and the J gene end by 5 bases; junction bases not matched to a gene: 16. The CDR3 sequence: CASSLFSSWGGRETQYF. The CDR3 DNA sequence: TGCGCCAGCAGCCTATTTTCCTCATGGGGGGGAAGGGAGACCCAGTACTTC.

The chain has TRBV6-6 and TRBJ2-3, with D hard to call. Germline V gene lookup returns CDR1 MNHNY and CDR2 SVGAGI (reference sequence). This CDR3 has 12 amino acids. Between the trimmed V and J ends, which lost 7 bases and 2 bases, there was a span of 7 bases. The CDR3 here is CASNRNTDTQYF. The CDR3, as DNA: TGTGCCAGCAACCGGAACACAGATACGCAGTATTTT.

This clonotype came up a few times. J is TRBJ2-2 and V is TRBV9; 9 nucleotides match TRBD2. Germline-derived CDR1 and CDR2 are SGDLS and YYNGEE. The CDR3 runs 15 residues. Unmatched junction bases numbered 5, after V lost 3 bases and J lost 5 bases. CDR3 sequence reads: CASSASGIPTGELFF. The CDR3 bases are TGTGCCAGCAGCGCTAGCGGGATACCAACCGGGGAGCTGTTTTTT.

In this sample, this clonotype turned up once. The rearrangement uses TRBV9 and TRBJ2-5; 8 bases align to TRBD1. The CDR3 consists of 15 residues. Per the germline V gene, CDR1 is SGDLS and CDR2 is YYNGEE. Trimming cost V 4 bases and J 4 bases; bases outside gene matches: 9. CDR3 in DNA: TGTGCCAGCAGCAGATCGACAGGGGAAGGAGAGACCCAGTACTTC. Translating it yields CASSRSTGEGETQYF.

The V and J genes are TRBV7-2 and TRBJ2-1; TRBD2 agrees at 8 bases. This CDR3 has 15 residues. Unmatched junction bases numbered 7, after V lost 1 base and J lost 8 bases. Looked up from germline, CDR1 is SGHTA and CDR2 is FQGNSA. Here the CDR3 DNA reads TGTGCCAGCAGCTTAGTTGGACTAGCCCCCGATGAGCAGTTCTTC. Amino acid sequence: CASSLVGLAPDEQFF. Variable domain in full (rest from reference TRBV7-2 and TRBJ2-1): GAGVSQSPSNKVTEKGKDVELRCDPISGHTALYWYRQSLGQGLEFLIYFQGNSAPDKSGLPSDRFSAERTGGSVSTLTIQRTQQEDSAVYLCASSLVGLAPDEQFFGPGTRLTVL.

This clonotype was observed at least ten times. CDR3 protein: CASSFATPNTGELFF. The DNA of the CDR3 is TGTGCCAGCAGTTTTGCGACACCGAACACCGGGGAGCTGTTTTTT. The chain combines TRBV12-3 or TRBV12-4 with TRBJ2-2; no clear D gene. The length of the CDR3 is 15 residues. The V and J ends lost 3 bases and 0 bases respectively, with 8 bases between them.

The table lists this clonotype with a few counts. V usage is TRBV7-6 and J usage is TRBJ2-1; D is unresolved. The CDR3 covers 11 residues. Germline values: CDR1 SGHVS, CDR2 FNYEAQ. The V and J ends lost 7 bases and 9 bases respectively, with 10 bases between them. In nucleotides, the CDR3 is TGTGCCAGCACCATGTCGGGTGAGCAGTTCTTC. Protein sequence: CASTMSGEQFF. The whole variable domain, filled in from reference TRBV7-6 and TRBJ2-1, reads GAGVSQSPRYKVTKRGQDVALRCDPISGHVSLYWYRQALGQGPEFLTYFNYEAQQDKSGLPNDRFSAERPEGSISTLTIQRTEQRDSAMYRCASTMSGEQFFGPGTRLTVL.

The chain is built from TRBV28 and TRBJ1-5, with 10 nucleotides matching TRBD1. The CDR3 has 14 residues. CDR1 MDHEN and CDR2 SYDVKM come from the germline V gene. With 5 bases clipped from V and 6 bases from J, the junction kept 4 bases outside the gene matches. CDR3 bases: TGTGCCAGCAGTGCGACAGGGGGCGTTCAGCCCCAGCATTTT. This encodes CASSATGGVQPQHF.

Of note for this clonotype: A much more abundant neighbour one base away suggests this may be a read error. The chain employs TRBV24-1 and TRBJ2-2; a weak D match, TRBD1 (7 bases). Germline CDR1 is KGHDR and CDR2 is SFDVKD. The CDR3 extends over 17 amino acids. For the CDR3, the DNA is TGTGCCACCAGTGATGGCTCGGACAGGTTGAACACCGGGGGGCTGTTTTTT. Encoded protein: CATSDGSDRLNTGGLFF.

This clonotype was seen a handful of times. The chain has TRBV27 and TRBJ2-1; D gene unclear. Trimming shortened V by 2 bases and J by 7 bases, and 9 bases separated the two germline ends. Per the germline V gene, CDR1 is MNHEY and CDR2 is SMNVEV (reference sequence). This CDR3 is 13 amino acids long. The CDR3: CASSLAVSNEQFF. The CDR3 nucleotides are TGTGCCAGCAGTTTAGCAGTTTCGAATGAGCAGTTCTTC.

This clonotype was detected only a few times. J is TRBJ1-2 and V is TRBV20-1; D perhaps matches TRBD1 (5 bases). Germline-derived CDR1 and CDR2 are DFQATT and SNEGSKA (reference sequence). The CDR3 loop spans 11 amino acids. V lost 6 bases to trimming and J lost 10 bases, with 15 bases between them. The CDR3: CSAVPPGPYTF. In nucleotides, the CDR3 is TGCAGTGCCGTACCCCCGGGACCCTACACCTTC.

The chain couples TRBV28 to TRBJ1-2; 7 nucleotides align to TRBD1. Germline V lookup: CDR1 MDHEN, CDR2 SYDVKM. The V gene end was trimmed by 2 bases and the J gene end by 6 bases; junction bases not matched to a gene: 6. This CDR3 spans 14 amino acids. CDR3 nucleotide sequence: TGTGCCAGCAGTTTACAACAGGGGCGGGATGGCTACACCTTC. Its translation is CASSLQQGRDGYTF.

This clonotype occurred many times. The chain recombines TRBV4-1 with TRBJ1-1; 9 bases fit TRBD1. CDR1 MGHRA and CDR2 YSYEKL come from the germline V gene. The CDR3 has 19 amino acids. After removal of 1 base from V and 0 bases from J, the junction contained 12 bases not matched to a gene. The chain's CDR3 is CASSQAGTGNRRMNTEAFF. Written as DNA, the CDR3 is TGCGCCAGCAGCCAAGCCGGGACAGGGAACCGACGCATGAACACTGAAGCTTTCTTT.

The chain uses TRBV12-3 or TRBV12-4 and TRBJ2-3; 12 bases match TRBD2. CDR3 length equals 17 residues. Unmatched junction bases numbered 6, after V lost 5 bases and J lost 0 bases. This chain's CDR3 is CASSTWTSGISTDTQYF. The DNA for the CDR3 is TGTGCCAGCAGTACCTGGACTAGCGGGATCAGCACAGATACGCAGTATTTT.

The genes are TRBV13 and TRBJ1-1; 8 nucleotides match TRBD1. The length of the CDR3 is 13 residues. CDR1 PRHDT and CDR2 FYEKMQ come from the germline V gene (reference sequence). V shed 8 bases and J 1 base; nucleotides not matched to a gene: 3. The CDR3 bases are TGTGCCAGCCAGACAGGGGCGAACACTGAAGCTTTCTTT. Translating gives CASQTGANTEAFF.

This chain uses TRBV28 with TRBJ1-4, with D tentatively TRBD1 (5 bases). CDR1 is MDHEN and CDR2 is SYDVKM in the germline V gene. V was trimmed by 5 bases and J by 8 bases, leaving 21 bases between them. There are 16 residues in the CDR3. This CDR3 reads CASSPEPGRIKEKLFF. The CDR3, as DNA: TGTGCCAGCAGTCCCGAACCGGGACGCATAAAGGAAAAACTGTTTTTT.

This clonotype has at least ten counts. The chain employs TRBV29-1 and TRBJ2-1; D may correspond to TRBD1 or TRBD2 (5 bases each). The CDR3 consists of 15 residues. The ends were cut back, 0 bases at V and 6 bases at J, with 15 bases in the middle. The germline V gene encodes CDR1 SQVTM and CDR2 ANQGSEA. CDR3 sequence (DNA): TGCAGCGTTGAAGATCCCCCTACTAGGGGCAATGAGCAGTTCTTC. Protein sequence: CSVEDPPTRGNEQFF.

This chain links TRBV20-1 with TRBJ2-1; D is possibly TRBD1 (5 bases). CDR3 length: 14 residues. The germline V gene has CDR1 DFQATT and CDR2 SNEGSKA (reference sequence). Trimming took 1 base from V and 6 from J, leaving 13 bases between them. The CDR3 sequence is CSARVDGQGNEQFF. The CDR3 nucleotides read TGCAGTGCTAGAGTTGATGGCCAGGGCAATGAGCAGTTCTTC.

This clonotype has only a few counts. The rearrangement joins TRBV9 to TRBJ2-7, with 9 bases fitting TRBD2. V dropped 0 bases and J dropped 2; count of bases not matched to a gene: 3. The germline CDR1 and CDR2 sequences are SGDLS and YYNGEE. The CDR3 is 15 amino acids. CDR3 sequence: CASSVGSSGTYEQYF. CDR3 nucleotides: TGTGCCAGCAGCGTAGGGTCTAGCGGGACCTACGAGCAGTACTTC.